This TCR beta chain derives from a study of Graves' ophthalmopathy and Graves' hyperthyroidism. Study-level information: Untreated patients at initial diagnosis provided peripheral blood. General study points: Most thyroid-expanded clonotypes exceeding 0.001 frequency were also found in blood.

Researchers classed hyperthyroidism as stable given no ophthalmopathy within 18 months of follow-up. RNA transcripts provided the template for amplifying TCR beta CDR3 regions. Following a first-round RT-PCR that used HTBI primers, a second-round multiplex PCR was carried out. Using its own MiXCR run on the multiplex PCR reads, TCRdb lists one record per CDR3 protein. The sample includes 350,000 to 450,000 distinct CDR3 sequences, 20% to 25% of them seen just once. The CDR3 is 16 residues long. Losses at the gene ends were 1 base for V and 0 bases for J; bases not matched to a gene: 5. Turning to this clonotype: Its antigen remains unknown.

The source of this sequence is a woman under 30 with stable Graves' hyperthyroidism. This chain links TRBV12-3 or TRBV12-4 with TRBJ1-1; TRBD1 agrees at 7 bases. Source material: peripheral blood. The CDR3 loop reads CASSLVKGGLNTEAFF. For the CDR3, the DNA is TGTGCCAGCAGTTTAGTCAAAGGGGGCTTGAACACTGAAGCTTTCTTT.